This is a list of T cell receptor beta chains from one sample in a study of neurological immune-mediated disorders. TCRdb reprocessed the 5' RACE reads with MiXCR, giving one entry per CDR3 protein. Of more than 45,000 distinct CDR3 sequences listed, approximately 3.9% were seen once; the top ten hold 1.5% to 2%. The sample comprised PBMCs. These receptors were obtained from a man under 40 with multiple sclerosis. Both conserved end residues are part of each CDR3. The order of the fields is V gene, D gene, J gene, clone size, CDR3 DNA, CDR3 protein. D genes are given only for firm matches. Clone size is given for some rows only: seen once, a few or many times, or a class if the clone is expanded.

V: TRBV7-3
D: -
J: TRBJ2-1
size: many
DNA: TGTGCCAGCAGCCAATGGGGTTACTCCTACAATGAGCAGTTCTTC
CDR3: CASSQWGYSYNEQFF

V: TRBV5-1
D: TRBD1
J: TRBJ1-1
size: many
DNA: TGCGCCAGCAGCCTGGTTTCCGGGACAGGGGGCGGAACAGCTGAAGCTTTCTTT
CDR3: CASSLVSGTGGGTAEAFF

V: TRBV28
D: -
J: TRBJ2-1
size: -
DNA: TGTGCCAGCAGAAACGGCCTAGAGCAGTTCTTC
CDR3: CASRNGLEQFF

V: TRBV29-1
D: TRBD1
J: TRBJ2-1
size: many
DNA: TGCAGCGTCGACAGGGGACGGTACAATGAGCAGTTCTTC
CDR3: CSVDRGRYNEQFF

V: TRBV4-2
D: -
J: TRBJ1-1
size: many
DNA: TGTGCCAGCAGCCAAGAATTCGGCAGACTTTTGAACACTGAAGCTTTCTTT
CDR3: CASSQEFGRLLNTEAFF

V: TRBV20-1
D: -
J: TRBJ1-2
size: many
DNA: TGCAGTGCTAGAGATCCTGCCGGTAACTATGGCTACACCTTC
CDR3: CSARDPAGNYGYTF

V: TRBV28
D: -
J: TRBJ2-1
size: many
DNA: TGTGCCAGCAGCCCTAGTACTATCCCTGGGGGCCTAGACAATGAGCAGTTCTTC
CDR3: CASSPSTIPGGLDNEQFF

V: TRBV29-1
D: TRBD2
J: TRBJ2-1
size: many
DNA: TGCAGCGTTGGCCCCGGGGGGCGGGGGGTCCTCGATGGTGAGCAGTTCTTC
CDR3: CSVGPGGRGVLDGEQFF

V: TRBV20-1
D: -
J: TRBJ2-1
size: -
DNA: TGCAGTGCTAGAGACTCTACGGCGGGACCTTCTTACAATGAGCAGTTCTTC
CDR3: CSARDSTAGPSYNEQFF

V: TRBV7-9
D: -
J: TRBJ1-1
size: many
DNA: TGTGCCAGCAGGGAGGGGACTGAAGCTTTCTTT
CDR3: CASREGTEAFF

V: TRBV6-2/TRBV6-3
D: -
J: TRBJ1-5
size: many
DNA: TGTGCCAGCAGTATCAGGGTCAGCAATCAGCCCCAGCATTTT
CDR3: CASSIRVSNQPQHF

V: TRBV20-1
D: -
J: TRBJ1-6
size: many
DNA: TGCAGTGCTAGGGAAGCTACAAGGGGACTCCATTCACCCCTCCACTTT
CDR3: CSAREATRGLHSPLHF

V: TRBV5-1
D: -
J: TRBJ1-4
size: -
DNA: TGCGCCAGCACCCGAGGGGGGACGCAAACTGATGAAAAACTGTTTTTT
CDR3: CASTRGGTQTDEKLFF

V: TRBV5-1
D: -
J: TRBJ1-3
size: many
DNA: TGCGCCAGCAGTTCCGGACGGCGCTCTGGAAACACCATATATTTT
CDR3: CASSSGRRSGNTIYF

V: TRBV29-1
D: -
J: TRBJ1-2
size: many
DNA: TGCAGCGTTGAAGATAGGAGGGCAGGCTACACCTTC
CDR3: CSVEDRRAGYTF

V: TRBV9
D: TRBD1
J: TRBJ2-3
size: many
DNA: TGTGCCAGCAGCGTAGGGCTCGGGACAGGGTCGACAGATACGCAGTATTTT
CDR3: CASSVGLGTGSTDTQYF

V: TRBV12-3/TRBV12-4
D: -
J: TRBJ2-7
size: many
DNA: TGTGCCAGCAGTCCCCAAGCCCCAACAGGCTACGAGCAGTACTTC
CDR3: CASSPQAPTGYEQYF

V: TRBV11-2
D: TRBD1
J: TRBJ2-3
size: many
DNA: TGTGCCAGCAGCAACTACAGGGGCCGGGTTACTAGCACAGATACGCAGTATTTT
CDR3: CASSNYRGRVTSTDTQYF

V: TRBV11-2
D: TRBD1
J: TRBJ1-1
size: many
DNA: TGTGCCAGCAGCTTTGGGACAGCCCTGAACACTGAAGCTTTCTTT
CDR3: CASSFGTALNTEAFF

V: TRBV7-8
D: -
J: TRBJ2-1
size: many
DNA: TGTGCCAGCAGCGTGGCCCCTAGCCTGAGCTCCTACAATGAGCAGTTCTTC
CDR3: CASSVAPSLSSYNEQFF

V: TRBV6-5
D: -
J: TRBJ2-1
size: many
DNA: TGTGCCAGCAGTTACGACAGCAACTACAATGAGCAGTTCTTC
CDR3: CASSYDSNYNEQFF

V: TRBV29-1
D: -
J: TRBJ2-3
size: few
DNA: TGCAGCGTTGGGTCGGGGGATACGCAGTATTTT
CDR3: CSVGSGDTQYF